This is a list of T cell receptor beta chains from one sample in a study of blood T cell repertoires in COVID-19. Only in-frame clones appear in the TCRdb table, and some are missing; sequencing was by immunoSEQ multiplex PCR. The profile shows a few hundred thousand clones, roughly 90% of them singletons. The sample comprised peripheral blood. Receptors were obtained from a woman aged 30 to 39 with COVID-19, enrolled during active disease. Both conserved end residues are part of each CDR3. A D gene is named only where the DNA matches it firmly. For some rows the clone size is stated as once, few or many, or as a class when expanded; others skip it.

j_gene | abundance | d_gene | v_gene | CDR3nt | CDR3aa
TRBJ2-6 | few | TRBD2 | TRBV30 | TGTGCGGGGTTGGGGGGGGGTGGGGCCAACGTCCTGACTTTC | CAGLGGGGANVLTF
TRBJ1-2 | . | TRBD1 | TRBV18 | TGTGCCAGCTCACCCACCGGGACAGGGTGGGCCAATGGCTATGGCTACACCTTC | CASSPTGTGWANGYGYTF
TRBJ1-6 | . | . | TRBV10-3 | TGTGCCATCAGTGAGTCGAGTGCCGGGGTTCAATCACCCCTCCACTTT | CAISESSAGVQSPLHF
TRBJ1-2 | . | . | TRBV6-5 | TGTGCCACCCACAGGACCCTCTGGGGCTACACCTTC | CATHRTLWGYTF
TRBJ2-7 | once | . | TRBV28 | TGTGCCAGCAGTTCCCCTGGGCCTACGAATGAGCAGTACTTC | CASSSPGPTNEQYF
TRBJ2-1 | . | . | TRBV10-1 | TGCGCCAGCAGTGATTCCAGGGCTCATGAGCAGTTCTTC | CASSDSRAHEQFF
TRBJ1-4 | . | . | TRBV4-1 | TGCGCCAGCAGCCAAGGAGACAGCGCAACCCGACACGAAAAACTGTTTTTT | CASSQGDSATRHEKLFF
TRBJ1-1 | few | . | TRBV28 | TGTGCCAGCAGACTGGGAAGCAGGGGAAGAACTGAAGCTTTCTTT | CASRLGSRGRTEAFF
TRBJ2-7 | . | . | TRBV6-2/TRBV6-3 | TGTGCCAGCAGTGAGGGGGTGCAGGGCGCTTTCTACGAGCAGTACTTC | CASSEGVQGAFYEQYF
TRBJ1-2 | few | TRBD1 | TRBV4-3 | TGCGCCAGCAGCCAAGATCCGGGACAGGGAAACTATGGCTACACCTTC | CASSQDPGQGNYGYTF
TRBJ2-2 | . | . | TRBV4-3 | TGCGCCAGCAGCCGGTCAGGGTTCGGGGAGCTGTTTTTT | CASSRSGFGELFF
TRBJ1-2 | . | TRBD1 | TRBV25-1 | TGTGCCAGGGAACAGGGGAGAGGCTACACCTTC | CAREQGRGYTF
TRBJ2-6 | . | . | TRBV7-8 | TGTGCCAGCATCTTGAGCGGATCTGGGGCCAACGTCCTGACTTTC | CASILSGSGANVLTF
TRBJ2-7 | . | TRBD1 | TRBV7-9 | TGTGCCAGCAGCTTATGGGGACAGGGGTTCTACGAGCAGTACTTC | CASSLWGQGFYEQYF
TRBJ1-1 | . | . | TRBV2 | TGTGCCAGCTCTCGACAGCGATTGACGAACACTGAAGCTTTCTTT | CASSRQRLTNTEAFF
TRBJ1-5 | . | . | TRBV2 | TGTGCCAGCAGTGCGGACAGTAGCAATCAGCCCCAGCATTTT | CASSADSSNQPQHF
TRBJ1-1 | once | . | TRBV20-1 | TGCAGTGCTACACACGGGGCTGAAGCTTTCTTT | CSATHGAEAFF
TRBJ2-5 | . | TRBD1 | TRBV3-1/TRBV3-2 | TGTGCCAGCAGCCAAGCAGGGGGCTTCCAAGAGACCCAGTACTTC | CASSQAGGFQETQYF
TRBJ1-2 | . | TRBD1 | TRBV24-1 | TGTGCCACCAGTGGAGTTAAGGGGGCAGACTATGGCTACACCTTC | CATSGVKGADYGYTF
TRBJ2-2 | . | . | TRBV7-2 | TGTGCCAGCAGCTTAATGTTCGGACAAAACACCGGGGAGCTGTTTTTT | CASSLMFGQNTGELFF
TRBJ2-5 | . | TRBD1 | TRBV10-1 | TGCGCCAGCAGTGATTTAACAGGGGGCGCGGAGACCCAGTACTTC | CASSDLTGGAETQYF
TRBJ2-3 | few | . | TRBV6-2/TRBV6-3 | TGTGCCAGCAGTCCCAAAGGTGGGGAGGCAGATACGCAGTATTTT | CASSPKGGEADTQYF